This T cell receptor beta chain was profiled in a study of OX40 agonist ivuxolimab in advanced cancers. Study-wide context: Dose-escalation patients suffered from hepatocellular carcinoma, melanoma, renal cell or head and neck cancer. Participants averaged approximately 60 years of age (range roughly 23 to 79) and were 75% to 90% male. Broader study findings: Researchers report that CD8+ T cells had, on average, more expanded clones than CD4+.

CDR3 length equals 14 residues. Germline V lookup: CDR1 GTSNPN, CDR2 SVGIG (reference sequence). The V end lost 5 bases, the J end lost 6 bases, and 16 bases lay between the germline ends. As regards this clone: The antigen remains unidentified.

Clones were read by immunoSEQ multiplex PCR, and TCRdb kept only the in-frame ones, dropping some. The sample lists 98,000 or so clones; around nine tenths were seen once. The clonotype comes from an adult with an advanced solid tumor such as melanoma, head and neck, liver or kidney cancer. The sample consisted of CD4+ or CD8+ T cells sorted from blood, taken in a trial of the OX40 agonist ivuxolimab. J is TRBJ2-2 and V is TRBV30; D call uncertain. CDR3 sequence: CAWRLGGWPGELFF. The CDR3 nucleotides read TGTGCCTGGCGTCTCGGTGGTTGGCCCGGGGAGCTGTTTTTT.